Sequencing of this TCR beta chain was carried out in a study of shared clonotypes between healthy human individuals. Germline lookup yields CDR1 SGDLS and CDR2 YYNGEE. V lost 3 bases, J lost 6 bases, and 17 bases stayed unmatched. The CDR3 extends over 17 amino acids. The method was immunoSEQ multiplex PCR; TCRdb's version includes in-frame clones alone and lacks a portion of them. The data contain nearly 1 million clones, approximately 76% of them singletons. The sequenced sample was memory CD4+ T cells sorted from blood. The subset: CD45RA-negative fraction. This sequence originates from a man aged 18 to 30 in good health. This chain uses TRBV9 with TRBJ2-7; TRBD2 matches 8 bases. The CDR3 spells CASSALPGGGSLIEQYF. CDR3 nucleotides: TGTGCCAGCAGCGCCCTTCCCGGCGGGGGGAGCTTGATCGAGCAGTACTTC.